This TCR beta chain was obtained from a study of blood T cell repertoires in COVID-19. This clone was seen only a few times. Per the germline V gene, CDR1 is SGHVS and CDR2 is FQNEAQ. The V end was cut by 5 bases, the J end by 0 bases, with 14 bases between. The CDR3 extends over 15 amino acids. Sequencing was performed with immunoSEQ multiplex PCR; in TCRdb, only in-frame clones are kept and a portion is missing. Of approximately 90,000 clones listed, roughly 70% are singletons. The TCR sequence derives from a woman aged 80 or over with acute or convalescent COVID-19. V is TRBV7-8 and J is TRBJ2-7, with D possibly being TRBD1 (6 bases). Sequences were obtained from peripheral blood. The CDR3 loop reads CASSPSRTASYEQYF. CDR3 in DNA: TGTGCCAGCAGCCCCTCCCGGACAGCCTCCTACGAGCAGTACTTC.